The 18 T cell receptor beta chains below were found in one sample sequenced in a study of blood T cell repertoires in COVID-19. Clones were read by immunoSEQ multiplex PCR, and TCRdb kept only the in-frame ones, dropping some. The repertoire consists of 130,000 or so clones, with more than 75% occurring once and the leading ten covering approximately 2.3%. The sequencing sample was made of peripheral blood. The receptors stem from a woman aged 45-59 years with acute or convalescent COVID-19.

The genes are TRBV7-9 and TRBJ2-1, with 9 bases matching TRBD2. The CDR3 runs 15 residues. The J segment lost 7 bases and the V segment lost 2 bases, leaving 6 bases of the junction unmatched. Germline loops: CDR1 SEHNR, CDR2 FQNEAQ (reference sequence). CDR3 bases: TGTGCCAGCAGCTTAACCAGCGGGAGGTCGAATGAGCAGTTCTTC. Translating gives CASSLTSGRSNEQFF.

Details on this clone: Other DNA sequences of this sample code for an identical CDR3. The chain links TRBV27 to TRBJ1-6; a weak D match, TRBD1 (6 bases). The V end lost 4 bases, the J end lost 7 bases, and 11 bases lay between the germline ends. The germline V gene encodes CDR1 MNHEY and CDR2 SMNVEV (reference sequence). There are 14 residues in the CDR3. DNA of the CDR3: TGTGCCAGCAGTTCGACAGGATTAAATTCACCCCTCCACTTT. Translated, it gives CASSSTGLNSPLHF.

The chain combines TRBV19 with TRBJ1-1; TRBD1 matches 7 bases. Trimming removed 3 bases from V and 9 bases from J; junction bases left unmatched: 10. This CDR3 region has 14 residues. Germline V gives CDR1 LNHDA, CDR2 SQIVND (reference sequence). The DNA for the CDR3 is TGTGCCAGTAGTATTATAGGGGGCACGAAGAAAGCTTTCTTT. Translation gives CASSIIGGTKKAFF.

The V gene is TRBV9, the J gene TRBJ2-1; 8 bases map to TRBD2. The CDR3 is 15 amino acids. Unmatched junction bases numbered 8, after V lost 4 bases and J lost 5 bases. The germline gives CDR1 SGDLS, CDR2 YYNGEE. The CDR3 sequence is CASSTGTSSDNEQFF. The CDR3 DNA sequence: TGTGCCAGCAGCACCGGGACTAGTAGCGACAATGAGCAGTTCTTC.

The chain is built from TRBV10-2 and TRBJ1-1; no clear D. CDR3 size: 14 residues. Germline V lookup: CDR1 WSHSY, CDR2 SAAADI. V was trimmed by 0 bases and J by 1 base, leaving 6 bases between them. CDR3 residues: CASSESPRNTEAFF. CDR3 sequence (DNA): TGCGCCAGCAGTGAGTCACCGAGGAACACTGAAGCTTTCTTT.

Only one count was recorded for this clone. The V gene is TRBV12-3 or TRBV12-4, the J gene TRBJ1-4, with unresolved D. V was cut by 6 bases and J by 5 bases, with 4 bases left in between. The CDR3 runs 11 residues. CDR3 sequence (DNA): TGTGCCAGCAGCCTCAATGAAAAACTGTTTTTT. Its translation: CASSLNEKLFF.

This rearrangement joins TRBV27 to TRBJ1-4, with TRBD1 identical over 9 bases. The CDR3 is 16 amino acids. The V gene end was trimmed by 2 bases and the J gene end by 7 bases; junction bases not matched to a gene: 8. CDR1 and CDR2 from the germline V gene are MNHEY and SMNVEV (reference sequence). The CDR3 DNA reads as TGTGCCAGCAGTTTAACCCACAGGGGGCGTAGTGAAAAACTGTTTTTT. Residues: CASSLTHRGRSEKLFF.

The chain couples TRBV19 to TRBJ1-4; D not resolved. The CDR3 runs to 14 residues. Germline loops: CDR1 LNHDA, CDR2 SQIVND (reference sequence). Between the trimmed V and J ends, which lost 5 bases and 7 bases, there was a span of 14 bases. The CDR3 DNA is TGTGCCAGTAGTTCTGACGCCCGAGGTGAAAAACTGTTTTTT. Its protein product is CASSSDARGEKLFF.

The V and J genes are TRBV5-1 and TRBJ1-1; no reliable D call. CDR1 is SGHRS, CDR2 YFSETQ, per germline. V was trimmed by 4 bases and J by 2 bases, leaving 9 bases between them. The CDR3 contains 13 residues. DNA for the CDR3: TGCGCCAGCAGCGGCCAGTCAAACACTGAAGCTTTCTTT. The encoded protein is CASSGQSNTEAFF.

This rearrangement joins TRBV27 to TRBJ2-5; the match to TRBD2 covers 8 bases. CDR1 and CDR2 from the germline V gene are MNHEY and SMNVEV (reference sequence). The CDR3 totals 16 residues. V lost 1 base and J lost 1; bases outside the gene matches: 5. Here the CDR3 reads CASSLLGGGTQETQYF. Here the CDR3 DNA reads TGTGCCAGCAGTTTATTGGGCGGGGGGACCCAAGAGACCCAGTACTTC.

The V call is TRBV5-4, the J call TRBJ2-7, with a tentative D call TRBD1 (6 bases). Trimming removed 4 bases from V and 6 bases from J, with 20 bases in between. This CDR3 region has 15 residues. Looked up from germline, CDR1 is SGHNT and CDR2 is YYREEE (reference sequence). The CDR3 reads CASSASQGPQAEQYF. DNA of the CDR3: TGTGCCAGCAGCGCGAGCCAGGGGCCCCAGGCCGAGCAGTACTTC.

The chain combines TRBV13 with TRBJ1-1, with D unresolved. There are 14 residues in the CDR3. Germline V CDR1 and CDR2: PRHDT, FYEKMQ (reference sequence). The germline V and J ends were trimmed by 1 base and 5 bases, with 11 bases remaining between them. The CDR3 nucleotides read TGTGCCAGCAGCTTAGAGCTGAGAGGAACTGAAGCTTTCTTT. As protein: CASSLELRGTEAFF.

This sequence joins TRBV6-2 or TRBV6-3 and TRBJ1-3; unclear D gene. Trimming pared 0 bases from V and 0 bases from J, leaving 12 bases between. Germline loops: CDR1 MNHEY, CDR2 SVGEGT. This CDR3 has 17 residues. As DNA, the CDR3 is TGTGCCAGCAGTTACTCTACGAGGCGGATCTCTGGAAACACCATATATTTT. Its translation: CASSYSTRRISGNTIYF.

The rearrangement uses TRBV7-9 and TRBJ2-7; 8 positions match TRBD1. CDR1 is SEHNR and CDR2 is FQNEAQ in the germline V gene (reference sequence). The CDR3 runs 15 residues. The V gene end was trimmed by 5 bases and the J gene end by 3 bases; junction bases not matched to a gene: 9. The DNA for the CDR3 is TGTGCCAGCAGCCCCGGGGGTGGACAGGGCTACGAGCAGTACTTC. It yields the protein CASSPGGGQGYEQYF.

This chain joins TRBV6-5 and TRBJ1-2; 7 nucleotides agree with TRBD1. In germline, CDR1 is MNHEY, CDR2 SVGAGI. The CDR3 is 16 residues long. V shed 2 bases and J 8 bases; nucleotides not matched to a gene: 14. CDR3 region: CASSYDPLTGKRGYTF. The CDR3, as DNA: TGTGCCAGCAGTTACGACCCCTTGACAGGGAAAAGGGGCTACACCTTC.

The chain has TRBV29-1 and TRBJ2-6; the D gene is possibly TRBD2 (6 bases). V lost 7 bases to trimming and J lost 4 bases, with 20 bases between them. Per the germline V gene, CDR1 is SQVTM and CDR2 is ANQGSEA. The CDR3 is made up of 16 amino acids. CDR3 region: CSATGLSSGGANVLTF. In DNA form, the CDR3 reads TGCAGCGCGACGGGACTCTCCTCGGGGGGGGCCAACGTCCTGACTTTC.

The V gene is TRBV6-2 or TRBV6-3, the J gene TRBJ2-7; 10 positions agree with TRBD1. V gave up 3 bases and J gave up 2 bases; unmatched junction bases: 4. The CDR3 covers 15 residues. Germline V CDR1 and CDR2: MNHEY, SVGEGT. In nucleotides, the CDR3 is TGTGCCAGCAGTTATCGGGGGACAGGGGCCTACGAGCAGTACTTC. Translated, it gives CASSYRGTGAYEQYF.

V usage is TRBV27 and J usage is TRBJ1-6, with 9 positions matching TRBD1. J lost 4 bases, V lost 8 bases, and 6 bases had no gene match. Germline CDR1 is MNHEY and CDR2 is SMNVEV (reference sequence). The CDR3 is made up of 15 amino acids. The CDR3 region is CASGDREAYNSPLHF. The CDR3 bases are TGTGCCAGCGGGGACAGGGAGGCGTATAATTCACCCCTCCACTTT.